This entry features one T cell receptor beta chain sequence. No antigen is known for it. Sequenced by immunoSEQ multiplex PCR; TCRdb stores in-frame clones only, minus some. This table holds about 90,000 clones, under 90% found once. The time point here: week 47, end of study. Vaccine doses each comprised 300 ug of mutant IDH1 20-mer peptide, with topical imiquimod. New WHO grade 3 or 4 IDH1-mutant, ATRX-lost astrocytomas were present in all donors. V was trimmed by 8 bases and J by 0 bases, leaving 16 bases between them. The V gene's germline CDR1 is LGHNT and CDR2 FRNRAP. The CDR3 is 15 residues long. The source of the sample is a study of a mutant IDH1 vaccine in newly diagnosed glioma. Turning to the study itself: Most patients had received both radiotherapy and temozolomide, the prior options being radiotherapy, temozolomide, or both.

The receptor comes from a woman aged 45 to 65 with glioma. Specimen: PBMCs, collected from a glioma patient whose treatment included an IDH1 peptide vaccine. The chain is built from TRBV12-5 and TRBJ1-2, with D unresolved. The CDR3 is CASPTLQRANYGYTF. In DNA, the CDR3 is TGTGCTAGTCCGACTTTACAGAGAGCTAACTATGGCTACACCTTC.